The rows below give T cell receptor beta chains drawn from one sample of a study of blood T cells in healthy people across ages. TCRdb ran MiXCR on the 5' RACE reads and lists one entry per CDR3 protein. The sample holds about 1.8 million distinct CDR3 sequences, around half seen once. Sequences were obtained from blood. Receptor source: a woman in her 40s in good health. CDR3s include the opening cysteine and the closing phenylalanine or tryptophan.

TRBV12-3/TRBV12-4	13	CASTGTGRTEAFF
TRBV20-1	13	CSAPRSANYGYTF
TRBV6-2/TRBV6-3	15	CASSSWGTGHNEQFF
TRBV6-5	14	CASSYLEGKGEQFF
TRBV5-5	16	CASSLALAGGPDTQYF
TRBV28	16	CASTPGDRGTNYGYTF
TRBV7-2	14	CASRIGHNQGTQYF
TRBV29-1	14	CSVTPGGSGGELFF
TRBV5-1	15	CASSLRGAQEETQYF
TRBV7-2	17	CASSLVRGQGRADTQYF
TRBV10-3	17	CAISDPVGPGAHYEQYF
TRBV19	15	CASTVVAGTYNEQFF
TRBV20-1	14	CSANRDSSKNIQYF
TRBV27	15	CASSSQGLSQETQYF
TRBV7-2	14	CASSLQGYTGELFF
TRBV11-2	16	CASSLEGGTRADTQYF
TRBV20-1	14	CSANPGGSTDTQYF
TRBV27	14	CASRPLQGVDTQYF
TRBV9	15	CASTPGVGQGYEQYF
TRBV5-1	19	CASSLVAGTGSLGNYGYTF
TRBV20-1	14	CSARGTGYDYGYTF
TRBV27	18	CASSLSRKGQTRGYEQYF
TRBV4-2	13	CASSQGEGFEQYF
TRBV7-9	14	CATGRWGAGDTQYF
TRBV20-1	14	CSASGRGVTDTQYF
TRBV15	14	CATSRRGGGHEQFF
TRBV7-3	16	CASSLSGDSMNTEAFF
TRBV4-1	16	CASSQVEDVSNSPLHF
TRBV6-1	15	CASIRLAGNTDTQYF
TRBV24-1	16	CATSLSSGEEGYEQYF
TRBV27	17	CASSTRQGVRTNEKLFF
TRBV28	14	CASGGRGSYNEQFF
TRBV18	15	CASSNRQHGNQPQHF
TRBV28	18	CASSYGVGQGLSYNEQFF
TRBV6-5	15	CASTERRGPSNEQFF
TRBV7-2	16	CASSFQSGRREDTQYF
TRBV20-1	13	CSERGLAGATQYF
TRBV20-1	15	CSATEGSVSTDTQYF
TRBV6-1	15	CASSVTVSGANVLTF
TRBV5-1	13	CASSPDSQETQFF
TRBV24-1	12	CATSAGPVEQFF
TRBV6-2/TRBV6-3	16	CASSLTRQDGQETQYF
TRBV20-1	14	CSARAGDLQETQYF
TRBV29-1	12	CSVDRGLRGYTF
TRBV20-1	16	CSARDRGVLVQETQYF
TRBV7-2	16	CASSASMRGTGGEQFF
TRBV20-1	17	CSARDINRGADQETQYF
TRBV7-2	16	CASTRRQGAVNTEAFF